Below, 28 T cell receptor beta chains from the same sample are listed, as sequenced in a study of shared clonotypes between healthy human individuals. Some clones are missing from TCRdb's copy, which holds only in-frame ones; the method was immunoSEQ multiplex PCR. Of 600,000 to 750,000 clones in the sample, about three quarters were seen once. The sequenced sample was memory CD4+ T cells sorted from blood. Subset specified: CD45RA-negative fraction. These receptors were obtained from a woman aged 25-40 years in good health.

The rearrangement uses TRBV5-4 and TRBJ2-1; no clear D gene. The CDR3 has 12 residues. CDR1 SGHNT and CDR2 YYREEE come from the germline V gene (reference sequence). Trimming cost V 0 bases and J 4 bases, with 2 bases left between them. The chain's CDR3 is CASSLAYNEQFF. CDR3 bases: TGTGCCAGCAGCTTGGCTTACAATGAGCAGTTCTTC.

The chain employs TRBV11-2 and TRBJ2-3, with D perhaps given as TRBD1 or TRBD2 (6 bases each). This CDR3 has 13 amino acids. CDR1 and CDR2 (germline): SGHAT, FQNNGV. Trimming removed 10 bases at V and 2 bases at J, with 13 bases between. The CDR3 here is CANGAGHTDTQYF. Here the CDR3 DNA reads TGTGCCAACGGGGCGGGACACACAGATACGCAGTATTTT.

This clone was picked up one time. V gene TRBV28 combines with J gene TRBJ1-5; unclear D gene. The CDR3 loop spans 12 amino acids. Germline loops: CDR1 MDHEN, CDR2 SYDVKM. Trimming took 10 bases from V and 5 from J, leaving 12 bases between them. CDR3 amino acids: CATTAVDQPQHF. The CDR3 nucleotides are TGTGCCACCACAGCGGTCGATCAGCCCCAGCATTTT.

The rearrangement joins TRBV6-5 to TRBJ2-5; maybe TRBD2 (6 bases). Germline assignment: CDR1 MNHEY and CDR2 SVGAGI. The CDR3 totals 13 residues. Trimming took 5 bases from V and 1 from J, leaving 8 bases between them. This CDR3 reads CASSREPQETQYF. CDR3 DNA: TGTGCCAGCAGTCGGGAGCCCCAAGAGACCCAGTACTTC.

The rearrangement joins TRBV25-1 to TRBJ1-2; TRBD1 aligns across 10 bases. The germline CDR1 and CDR2 sequences are MGHDK and SYGVNS. This CDR3 contains 15 residues. After removal of 2 bases from V and 4 bases from J, the junction contained 4 bases not matched to a gene. CDR3 DNA: TGTGCCAGCAGTGAAGGGACAGGGGTGGCCTATGGCTACACCTTC. Translating gives CASSEGTGVAYGYTF.

This clone turned up a few times. The rearrangement joins TRBV25-1 to TRBJ1-1; D may be TRBD1 (5 bases). Trimming cost V 7 bases and J 4 bases, with 10 bases left between them. There are 12 residues in the CDR3. CDR1 is MGHDK and CDR2 is SYGVNS in the germline V gene. CDR3 protein: CASTLTGTEAFF. The CDR3 DNA reads TGTGCCAGCACCCTAACAGGCACTGAAGCTTTCTTT.

The chain combines TRBV5-1 with TRBJ2-7; D gene uncertain. Trimming removed 2 bases from V and 3 bases from J, with 9 bases in between. This CDR3 region has 13 residues. Per the germline V gene, CDR1 is SGHRS and CDR2 is YFSETQ. This CDR3 is CASSLGSIYEQYF. DNA for the CDR3: TGCGCCAGCAGCTTAGGATCAATCTACGAGCAGTACTTC.

The chain combines TRBV7-2 with TRBJ2-3, with D uncertain. The CDR3 contains 14 residues. CDR1 is SGHTA and CDR2 is FQGNSA in the germline V gene. Trimming shortened V by 0 bases and J by 5 bases, and 9 bases separated the two germline ends. CDR3 in amino acids: CASSLAAVVDTQYF. In DNA form, the CDR3 reads TGTGCCAGCAGCTTAGCGGCAGTAGTAGATACGCAGTATTTT.

This clone has a count of ten or more. DNA for the CDR3: TGCAGCGTTCGGACAGGGTGGGGAGCTTTCTTT. As protein: CSVRTGWGAFF. The chain uses TRBV29-1 and TRBJ1-1; 8 bases map to TRBD1. Germline CDR1 is SQVTM and CDR2 is ANQGSEA. V lost 5 bases and J lost 10; bases outside the gene matches: 6. CDR3 length: 11 amino acids.

V and J are TRBV30 and TRBJ2-7; D remains ambiguous. CDR3 size: 17 residues. The V end was cut by 2 bases, the J end by 3 bases, with 23 bases between. Germline CDR1 GTSNPN, CDR2 SVGIG (reference sequence). The CDR3 sequence: CAWSLLRVVPFYYEQYF. DNA for the CDR3: TGTGCCTGGAGTTTACTCCGGGTCGTTCCGTTTTACTACGAGCAGTACTTC.

The gene calls are TRBV18 and TRBJ2-7; possibly TRBD1 for D (5 bases). The CDR3 is 15 residues long. Germline loops: CDR1 KGHSH, CDR2 LQKENI. Trimming took off 1 base at V and 3 bases at J, with 13 bases between the two ends. The CDR3 sequence is CASSPHQGISYEQYF. CDR3 DNA sequence: TGTGCCAGCTCACCACACCAGGGTATCAGCTACGAGCAGTACTTC.

The chain couples TRBV15 to TRBJ2-3; possibly TRBD2 for D (5 bases). The length of the CDR3 is 16 residues. Germline CDR1 reads LNHNV; CDR2 reads YYDKDF (reference sequence). V was pared by 1 base and J by 5 bases, with 16 bases between. CDR3 loop: CATSRAGSEGVDTQYF. CDR3 DNA: TGTGCCACCAGCAGAGCCGGCAGCGAGGGCGTAGATACGCAGTATTTT.

This clone was observed many times. Other nucleotide sequences from this sample produce the same CDR3. The gene calls are TRBV18 and TRBJ2-7, with 11 bases aligning to TRBD1. Trimming cost V 6 bases and J 4 bases; bases outside gene matches: 8. Per the germline V gene, CDR1 is KGHSH and CDR2 is LQKENI. The CDR3 is 15 amino acids. The CDR3 loop reads CASSSTGTGGYEQYF. CDR3 sequence (DNA): TGTGCCAGCTCGTCTACCGGGACAGGGGGATACGAGCAGTACTTC.

In DNA, the CDR3 is TGTGCCAGCACCCGGACAGGGAAATACAATGAGCAGTTCTTC. Translating gives CASTRTGKYNEQFF. The chain employs TRBV6-5 and TRBJ2-1; the match to TRBD1 covers 8 bases. The CDR3 consists of 14 residues. The germline gives CDR1 MNHEY, CDR2 SVGAGI. V shed 7 bases, J shed 4 bases, and the junction held 6 bases outside the gene matches.

This chain connects TRBV28 to TRBJ1-1, with TRBD1 as a possible D gene (6 bases). The CDR3 spans 16 residues. Germline V lookup: CDR1 MDHEN, CDR2 SYDVKM. The V end was cut by 6 bases, the J end by 1 base, with 18 bases between. The CDR3 loop reads CASRLAGVGGNTEAFF. CDR3 nucleotide sequence: TGTGCCAGCAGATTAGCAGGGGTTGGTGGGAACACTGAAGCTTTCTTT.

The chain links TRBV6-5 to TRBJ2-7; 7 bases are a match to TRBD1. Germline CDR1 reads MNHEY; CDR2 reads SVGAGI. V shed 8 bases, J shed 7 bases, and the junction held 8 bases outside the gene matches. CDR3 length equals 12 residues. CDR3 sequence reads: CASGQGVREQYF. The CDR3 DNA reads TGTGCCAGCGGTCAGGGGGTGCGGGAGCAGTACTTC.

The sample holds a few counts of this clone. Distinct nucleotide sequences in the sample also encode this CDR3. This rearrangement joins TRBV28 to TRBJ1-1, with D possibly being TRBD1 (6 bases). This CDR3 is built from 13 residues. Trimming left V 6 bases short and J 5 bases short, with 13 bases between. CDR1 and CDR2 from the germline V gene are MDHEN and SYDVKM. CDR3 region: CASRGGGGTEAFF. The CDR3 DNA reads as TGTGCCAGCAGAGGAGGGGGGGGAACTGAAGCTTTCTTT. The full variable domain, rest sourced from reference TRBV28 and TRBJ1-1, is DVKVTQSSRYLVKRTGEKVFLECVQDMDHENMFWYRQDPGLGLRLIYFSYDVKMKEKGDIPEGYSVSREKKERFSLILESASTNQTSMYLCASRGGGGTEAFFGQGTRLTVV.

The chain combines TRBV6-5 with TRBJ2-2; D is undetermined. Per the germline V gene, CDR1 is MNHEY and CDR2 is SVGAGI. The length of the CDR3 is 15 residues. Trimming took 4 bases from V and 0 from J, leaving 9 bases between them. The CDR3 bases are TGTGCCAGCAGTTCGACCGCCGCGAACACCGGGGAGCTGTTTTTT. This sequence encodes CASSSTAANTGELFF.

The chain employs TRBV5-6 and TRBJ2-5; 8 bases are a match to TRBD2. From germline, CDR1 is SGHDT and CDR2 YYEEEE. The ends lost 1 base at V and 0 bases at J; junction bases unmatched: 8. The CDR3 has 17 amino acids. The chain's CDR3 is CASSLFSGVMYQETQYF. Written as DNA, the CDR3 is TGTGCCAGCAGCTTGTTTAGCGGGGTGATGTACCAAGAGACCCAGTACTTC. The complete variable domain, with remaining parts taken from reference TRBV5-6 and TRBJ2-5, reads DAGVTQSPTHLIKTRGQQVTLRCSPKSGHDTVSWYQQALGQGPQFIFQYYEEEERQRGNFPDRFSGHQFPNYSSELNVNALLLGDSALYLCASSLFSGVMYQETQYFGPGTRLLVL.

This clone was counted between two and nine times. The V and J genes are TRBV7-9 and TRBJ2-7, with TRBD1 matching over 10 bases. CDR3 length: 14 amino acids. J lost 1 base, V lost 5 bases, and 2 bases had no gene match. From germline, CDR1 is SEHNR and CDR2 FQNEAQ (reference sequence). The chain's CDR3 is CASSRQGASYEQYF. The DNA of the CDR3 is TGTGCCAGCAGCCGACAGGGGGCTTCCTACGAGCAGTACTTC.

This clone was recorded once. The chain uses TRBV7-6 and TRBJ1-1; a possible D gene is TRBD1 (6 bases). The CDR3 is made up of 15 amino acids. Germline CDR1 reads SGHVS; CDR2 reads FNYEAQ. The V and J ends lost 1 base and 3 bases respectively, with 12 bases between them. The CDR3 reads CASSLVGRGYTEAFF. CDR3 DNA: TGTGCCAGCAGCTTAGTTGGCAGGGGATACACTGAAGCTTTCTTT.

The chain is built from TRBV9 and TRBJ2-1; D assignment may be TRBD1 or TRBD2 (6 bases each). CDR3 length: 14 amino acids. Trimming took 0 bases from V and 8 from J, leaving 12 bases between them. Germline V lookup: CDR1 SGDLS, CDR2 YYNGEE. The CDR3 DNA reads as TGTGCCAGCAGCGTAGGGGGGGCCTCGGATGAGCAGTTCTTC. It encodes CASSVGGASDEQFF.

This clone was seen a few times. The rearrangement links TRBV11-2 to TRBJ2-5; D is possibly TRBD1 (5 bases). CDR1 and CDR2 (germline): SGHAT, FQNNGV. Trimming took off 2 bases at V and 5 bases at J, with 21 bases between the two ends. The CDR3 sequence is 17 residues long. This chain's CDR3 is CASSLKAPLQVAETQYF. The CDR3 DNA reads as TGTGCCAGCAGCTTAAAGGCCCCACTACAGGTGGCGGAGACCCAGTACTTC.

V usage is TRBV27 and J usage is TRBJ1-4, with D tentatively TRBD1 (5 bases). The CDR3 extends over 16 amino acids. Germline loops: CDR1 MNHEY, CDR2 SMNVEV (reference sequence). V dropped 6 bases and J dropped 0 bases, with 14 bases sitting between them. This chain's CDR3 is CASRDHGGATNEKLFF. Written as DNA, the CDR3 is TGTGCCAGCAGAGATCACGGGGGGGCAACTAATGAAAAACTGTTTTTT.

The chain carries TRBV5-1 and TRBJ1-1; the D gene is possibly TRBD1 (5 bases). Trimming left V 3 bases short and J 2 bases short, with 11 bases between. The CDR3 sequence is 14 residues long. Germline loops: CDR1 SGHRS, CDR2 YFSETQ. The CDR3 spells CASSSTVLNTEAFF. DNA of the CDR3: TGCGCCAGCAGCTCGACAGTACTTAACACTGAAGCTTTCTTT. The whole variable domain, remainder taken from reference TRBV5-1 and TRBJ1-1, is KAGVTQTPRYLIKTRGQQVTLSCSPISGHRSVSWYQQTPGQGLQFLFEYFSETQRNKGNFPGRFSGRQFSNSRSEMNVSTLELGDSALYLCASSSTVLNTEAFFGQGTRLTVV.

The V gene is TRBV10-3, the J gene TRBJ1-2, with D possibly matching TRBD1 (6 bases). Germline lookup yields CDR1 ENHRY and CDR2 SYGVKD. The germline V and J ends were trimmed by 11 bases and 4 bases, with 17 bases remaining between them. The CDR3 spans 13 residues. DNA for the CDR3: TGTGCCGCCCGACAGGAGCTACTCTATGGCTACACCTTC. As protein: CAARQELLYGYTF.

V and J are TRBV21-1 and TRBJ2-7. TRBV21-1 is a pseudogene segment. CDR3 length equals 12 residues. CDR3 sequence (DNA): TGTGCCAGCAGCTTAAAGGTGTACGAGCAGTACTTC. It yields the protein CASSLKVYEQYF.

The chain links TRBV6-5 to TRBJ1-2; possibly TRBD1 for D (6 bases). The CDR3 covers 14 residues. Germline CDR1 MNHEY, CDR2 SVGAGI. Trimming took 5 bases from V and 8 from J, leaving 18 bases between them. CDR3 residues: CASSPSGRGRGYTF. The CDR3, as DNA: TGTGCCAGCAGTCCCTCGGGCAGGGGACGCGGCTACACCTTC.